The 10 T cell receptor beta chains in this list originate from one sample, sequenced in a study of cytomegalovirus exposure and HLA in healthy donors. Using immunoSEQ multiplex PCR, the repertoire was profiled, and TCRdb retains in-frame clones only, with some absent. The sample contains tens of thousands of clones, over 85% of which appear only once. The sample taken for sequencing was PBMCs. The receptors here all came from a woman aged 18-29 years in good health and CMV-seropositive.

This rearrangement joins TRBV7-2 to TRBJ2-1, with D maybe TRBD2 (6 bases). Trimming stripped 4 bases from V and 3 bases from J, with 13 bases between. The CDR3 has 15 amino acids. Germline CDR1 SGHTA, CDR2 FQGNSA. The chain's CDR3 is CASSWAGGDYNEQFF. DNA for the CDR3: TGTGCCAGCAGCTGGGCCGGGGGAGACTACAATGAGCAGTTCTTC.

The V gene is TRBV13, the J gene TRBJ2-5, with a possible D match to TRBD2 (6 bases). CDR1 is PRHDT and CDR2 is FYEKMQ in the germline V gene (reference sequence). This CDR3 is built from 14 residues. With 2 bases removed from V and 3 bases from J, the gap between germline ends came to 10 bases. This CDR3 is CASSLWSSEETQYF. CDR3 nucleotides: TGTGCCAGCAGCTTATGGTCTAGCGAAGAGACCCAGTACTTC.

This rearrangement joins TRBV19 to TRBJ1-1; a possible D gene is TRBD1 (6 bases). Trimming stripped 3 bases from V and 5 bases from J, with 13 bases between. There are 14 residues in the CDR3. Germline lookup yields CDR1 LNHDA and CDR2 SQIVND (reference sequence). CDR3 residues: CASSMGGARTEAFF. CDR3 coding DNA: TGTGCCAGTAGTATGGGGGGGGCGAGGACTGAAGCTTTCTTT.

This clone was detected a few times. This chain connects TRBV11-2 to TRBJ1-6; D not resolved. Germline CDR1 is SGHAT and CDR2 is FQNNGV. CDR3 size: 12 residues. Trimming shortened V by 6 bases and J by 10 bases, and 10 bases separated the two germline ends. CDR3 nucleotide sequence: TGTGCCAGCAGTCAAAGGAGATCACCCCTCCACTTT. Protein: CASSQRRSPLHF.

The chain carries TRBV30 and TRBJ2-2, with 10 bases identical to TRBD2. This CDR3 has 15 amino acids. V was pared by 4 bases and J by 3 bases, with 5 bases of the junction left unmatched. CDR1 is GTSNPN and CDR2 is SVGIG in the germline V gene (reference sequence). The CDR3 sequence is CAWNVLAGDTGELFF. CDR3 coding DNA: TGTGCCTGGAACGTCCTAGCGGGGGACACCGGGGAGCTGTTTTTT.

Regarding this clone: Germline and junction disagree at one end, which may indicate a read error. Distinct nucleotide sequences in the sample also encode this CDR3. DNA for the CDR3: TGTGCCAGCAGCTACTTAGGGGGCAACTCCGGAAACACCATATATTTT. Amino acid sequence: CASSYLGGNSGNTIYF. The chain links TRBV6-5 to TRBJ1-3; TRBD1 agrees at 7 bases. The germline V gene encodes CDR1 MNHEY and CDR2 SVGAGI. This CDR3 comprises 16 residues.

The gene calls are TRBV14 and TRBJ2-1; D remains ambiguous. CDR3 length: 13 residues. Germline V CDR1 and CDR2: SGHDN, FVKESK. Trimming removed 3 bases at V and 9 bases at J, with 12 bases between. The CDR3 loop is CASSHPDRVEQFF. CDR3 DNA: TGTGCCAGCAGCCACCCCGATAGAGTTGAGCAGTTCTTC. Combining the CDR3 with reference TRBV14 and TRBJ2-1 gives the whole variable domain EAGVTQFPSHSVIEKGQTVTLRCDPISGHDNLYWYRRVMGKEIKFLLHFVKESKQDESGMPNNRFLAERTGGTYSTLKVQPAELEDSGVYFCASSHPDRVEQFFGPGTRLTVL.

The chain has TRBV6-4 and TRBJ1-2; the match to TRBD1 covers 8 bases. V was clipped by 8 bases and J by 6 bases; unmatched bases: 5. From germline, CDR1 is MRHNA and CDR2 SNTAGT. CDR3 length: 12 residues. CDR3 nucleotide sequence: TGTGCCAGCGCGACAGGGGAAAATGGCTACACCTTC. Its protein is CASATGENGYTF.

The rearrangement joins TRBV6-6 to TRBJ2-7; tentative D call: TRBD1 (5 bases). Per germline, CDR1 MNHNY and CDR2 SVGAGI (reference sequence). The ends were cut back, 2 bases at V and 6 bases at J, with 8 bases in the middle. The CDR3 spans 12 residues. The CDR3 is CASSYRGAEQYF. CDR3 DNA sequence: TGTGCCAGCAGTTACAGGGGTGCCGAGCAGTACTTC.

The chain uses TRBV20-1 and TRBJ2-1, with D possibly being TRBD2 (6 bases). Trimming took off 5 bases at V and 10 bases at J, with 12 bases between the two ends. This CDR3 has 11 residues. Germline-derived CDR1 and CDR2 are DFQATT and SNEGSKA (reference sequence). CDR3 coding DNA: TGCAGTGCTCTCCGGGAGAGAGAGCAGTTCTTC. As protein: CSALREREQFF.